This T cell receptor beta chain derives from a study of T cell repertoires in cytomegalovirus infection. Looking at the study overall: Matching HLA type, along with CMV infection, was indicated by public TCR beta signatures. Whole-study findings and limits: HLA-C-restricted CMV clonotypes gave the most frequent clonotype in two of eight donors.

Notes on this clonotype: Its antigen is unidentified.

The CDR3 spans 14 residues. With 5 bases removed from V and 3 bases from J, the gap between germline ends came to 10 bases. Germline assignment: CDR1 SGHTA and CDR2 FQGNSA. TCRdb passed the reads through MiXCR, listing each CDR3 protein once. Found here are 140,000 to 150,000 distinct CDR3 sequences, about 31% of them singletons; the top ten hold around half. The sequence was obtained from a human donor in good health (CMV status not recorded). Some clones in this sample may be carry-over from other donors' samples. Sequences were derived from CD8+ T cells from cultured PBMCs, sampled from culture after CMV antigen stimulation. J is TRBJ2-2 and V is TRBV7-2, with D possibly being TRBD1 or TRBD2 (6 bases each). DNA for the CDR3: TGTGCCAGCAGCCGAGGGGGGTACACCGGGGAGCTGTTTTTT. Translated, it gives CASSRGGYTGELFF.